Below are 32 T cell receptor beta chains sequenced from a single sample in a study of STAT5B mutations in CD4+ large granular lymphocyte leukemia. TCRdb's table, derived via immunoSEQ multiplex PCR, lists solely in-frame clones and lacks some. The sample gives roughly 32,000 clones, more than 60% of which show up once; approximately 2.3% is in the top ten. The sequencing sample was made of CD4+ T cells from blood buffy coats. Receptors originate from a human donor in good health.

The CDR3 loop reads CAWSVQGRGIYEQYF. Here the CDR3 DNA reads TGTGCCTGGAGTGTACAGGGACGGGGGATCTACGAGCAGTACTTC. V is TRBV30 and J is TRBJ2-7, with D tentatively TRBD1 or TRBD2 (6 bases each). The CDR3 is 15 residues long. Trimming pared 0 bases from V and 3 bases from J, leaving 15 bases between. CDR1 is GTSNPN and CDR2 is SVGIG in the germline V gene (reference sequence).

The chain recombines TRBV7-2 with TRBJ1-2, with 7 positions matching TRBD1. CDR1 SGHTA and CDR2 FQGNSA come from the germline V gene. Germline trimming cut 5 bases from V and 5 bases from J; bases unmatched to any gene: 17. The CDR3 totals 17 residues. CDR3 loop: CASSPWIVTGVGYGYTF. The CDR3 nucleotides are TGTGCCAGCAGCCCCTGGATAGTTACAGGGGTAGGGTATGGCTACACCTTC.

The V gene is TRBV12-2, the J gene TRBJ2-7; the DNA was not used to check the table's D call, TRBD2. TRBV12-2 is assigned pseudogene status. The CDR3 length is 14 residues. Here the CDR3 reads CASRLAEREGEQYF. CDR3 nucleotides: TGTGCAAGTCGCTTAGCAGAGCGGGAAGGCGAGCAGTACTTC.

This chain connects TRBV6-5 to TRBJ2-5, with 7 bases lining up with TRBD1. The CDR3 is 16 residues long. Germline V gives CDR1 MNHEY, CDR2 SVGAGI. The J segment lost 3 bases and the V segment lost 0 bases, leaving 7 bases of the junction unmatched. CDR3 region: CASSYSRGDREETQYF. Here the CDR3 DNA reads TGTGCCAGCAGTTACTCGAGAGGAGACAGGGAAGAGACCCAGTACTTC.

A note on this clone: The same CDR3 can be traced to other DNA sequences in this sample. The chain couples TRBV5-4 to TRBJ2-5, with D perhaps matching TRBD1 (6 bases). The CDR3 covers 13 residues. V dropped 4 bases and J dropped 5 bases, with 12 bases sitting between them. Germline CDR1 SGHNT, CDR2 YYREEE (reference sequence). The CDR3 coding sequence is TGTGCCAGCAGCAAAGACAGGTCGGAGACCCAGTACTTC. Residues: CASSKDRSETQYF. The entire variable domain, with the rest obtained from reference TRBV5-4 and TRBJ2-5, is as follows: ETGVTQSPTHLIKTRGQQVTLRCSSQSGHNTVSWYQQALGQGPQFIFQYYREEENGRGNFPPRFSGLQFPNYSSELNVNALELDDSALYLCASSKDRSETQYFGPGTRLLVL.

J is TRBJ2-5 and V is TRBV10-2, with TRBD2 matching over 13 bases. Germline CDR1 is WSHSY and CDR2 is SAAADI. Trimming took 6 bases from V and 3 from J; bases not matched to a gene: 4. The length of the CDR3 is 15 residues. The CDR3 DNA reads TGCGCCAGCAGGGCGACTAGCGGGGGGAAAGAGACCCAGTACTTC. As protein: CASRATSGGKETQYF.

The genes are TRBV10-3 and TRBJ2-2, with D uncertain. Per the germline V gene, CDR1 is ENHRY and CDR2 is SYGVKD. This CDR3 region has 15 residues. Between the trimmed V and J ends, which lost 4 bases and 7 bases, there was a span of 16 bases. The CDR3 is CAISGPVRIDGELFF. The CDR3 DNA follows: TGTGCCATCAGTGGCCCGGTAAGGATTGACGGGGAGCTGTTTTTT.

The chain is built from TRBV21-1 and TRBJ2-5. TRBV21-1 is classified as a pseudogene. The CDR3 consists of 15 residues. This CDR3 is CASSPYSGRQETQYF. The CDR3 nucleotides read TGTGCCAGCAGCCCGTACTCGGGACGGCAAGAGACCCAGTACTTC.

This chain links TRBV28 with TRBJ1-4; D perhaps matches TRBD1 (6 bases). Trimming left V 3 bases short and J 8 bases short, with 13 bases between. Germline assignment: CDR1 MDHEN and CDR2 SYDVKM. The CDR3 runs 14 residues. The CDR3 nucleotides are TGTGCCAGCAGTTTGCGGGGGCGCAGGGAAAAACTGTTTTTT. This encodes CASSLRGRREKLFF.

This chain uses TRBV14 with TRBJ1-2; 10 nucleotides align to TRBD1. This CDR3 is 15 amino acids long. The germline V gene has CDR1 SGHDN and CDR2 FVKESK. Trimming removed 4 bases from V and 2 bases from J; junction bases left unmatched: 4. CDR3 coding DNA: TGTGCCAGCAGCCTATCGGGACAGGGGAACTATGGCTACACCTTC. Residues: CASSLSGQGNYGYTF.

J is TRBJ1-3 and V is TRBV19; tentatively, D is TRBD1 (6 bases). Looked up from germline, CDR1 is LNHDA and CDR2 is SQIVND (reference sequence). Deletions cut 9 bases from V and 0 bases from J, with 9 bases between. The CDR3 consists of 13 residues. The CDR3 coding sequence is TGTGCCAGCAGGGACAACTCTGGAAACACCATATATTTT. It encodes CASRDNSGNTIYF.

The gene calls are TRBV15 and TRBJ1-2; 8 nucleotides line up with TRBD1. Trimming removed 2 bases from V and 3 bases from J; junction bases left unmatched: 5. CDR1 is LNHNV and CDR2 is YYDKDF in the germline V gene (reference sequence). This CDR3 contains 15 residues. The CDR3 DNA reads as TGTGCCACCAGCAGAACAGGGGGATTTTACTATGGCTACACCTTC. Amino acid sequence: CATSRTGGFYYGYTF.

This chain connects TRBV11-2 to TRBJ2-7; 10 nucleotides line up with TRBD1. The CDR3 is 15 amino acids. V trimming: 1 base; J trimming: 4 bases; junction bases outside the gene matches: 4. CDR1 is SGHAT, CDR2 FQNNGV, per germline. The CDR3 loop reads CASSLGGTGAYEQYF. In DNA, the CDR3 is TGTGCCAGCAGCTTAGGCGGGACAGGGGCTTACGAGCAGTACTTC.

This chain links TRBV6-1 with TRBJ1-4; D is uncertain. The CDR3 length is 13 residues. Germline V lookup: CDR1 MNHNS, CDR2 SASEGT. V lost 8 bases and J lost 1, with 8 bases in between. CDR3 loop: CASAIVTNEKLFF. As DNA, the CDR3 is TGTGCCAGCGCGATAGTAACTAATGAAAAACTGTTTTTT.

This clone was detected only a few times. The V call is TRBV19, the J call TRBJ1-4, with 8 positions matching TRBD1. The junction had 4 bases not matched to a gene; V was cut back by 4 bases and J by 3 bases. Germline CDR1 and CDR2: LNHDA and SQIVND (reference sequence). The CDR3 has 15 amino acids. The DNA of the CDR3 is TGTGCCAGTAGTACCCGACAGGGGCCTAATGAAAAACTGTTTTTT. This gives the protein CASSTRQGPNEKLFF.

In DNA, the CDR3 is TGTGCCAGCAGCTTAGATGTACGGGCGAACGAGCCCCAGCATTTT. It encodes CASSLDVRANEPQHF. The V and J genes are TRBV7-2 and TRBJ1-5; D is undetermined. The CDR3 covers 15 residues. Trimming removed 1 base at V and 8 bases at J, with 15 bases between. Germline V lookup: CDR1 SGHTA, CDR2 FQGNSA.

The genes are TRBV10-1 and TRBJ2-2; D not certain. V was trimmed by 2 bases and J by 1 base, leaving 5 bases between them. The CDR3 extends over 14 amino acids. Germline assignment: CDR1 WNHNN and CDR2 SYGVQD (reference sequence). CDR3 protein: CASSERRNTGELFF. CDR3 in DNA: TGCGCCAGCAGTGAGCGGAGGAACACCGGGGAGCTGTTTTTT.

The V call is TRBV9, the J call TRBJ1-4, with TRBD1 matching over 11 bases. V gave up 0 bases and J gave up 4 bases; unmatched junction bases: 17. Germline CDR1 is SGDLS and CDR2 is YYNGEE. This CDR3 is built from 21 residues. CDR3 in amino acids: CASSVAPRGFGTGGGNEKLFF. CDR3 DNA: TGTGCCAGCAGCGTAGCCCCGAGGGGGTTCGGGACAGGGGGAGGTAATGAAAAACTGTTTTTT.

The chain links TRBV29-1 to TRBJ1-1; D uncertain. The CDR3 contains 11 residues. Germline CDR1 is SQVTM and CDR2 is ANQGSEA. V lost 4 bases, J lost 4 bases, and 7 bases lay in between. Here the CDR3 reads CSVVVITEAFF. CDR3 DNA sequence: TGCAGCGTTGTGGTAATCACTGAAGCTTTCTTT.

V gene TRBV30 combines with J gene TRBJ1-5; D not resolved. The germline V gene has CDR1 GTSNPN and CDR2 SVGIG (reference sequence). The CDR3 totals 15 residues. Deletions cut 5 bases from V and 0 bases from J, with 14 bases between. The CDR3: CAWASGGSSNQPQHF. CDR3 sequence (DNA): TGTGCCTGGGCGTCAGGAGGTAGTAGCAATCAGCCCCAGCATTTT.

The rearrangement joins TRBV7-3 to TRBJ2-3; 10 bases fit TRBD1. Looked up from germline, CDR1 is SGHTA and CDR2 is FQGTGA. With V trimmed by 6 bases and J by 5 bases, 14 bases remained unmatched. This CDR3 is 17 amino acids long. This CDR3 reads CASRQRTGGTPGDTQYF. The DNA for the CDR3 is TGTGCCAGCAGGCAGAGGACAGGGGGGACTCCGGGAGATACGCAGTATTTT. Full variable domain (rest looked up from reference TRBV7-3 and TRBJ2-3): GAGVSQTPSNKVTEKGKYVELRCDPISGHTALYWYRQSLGQGPEFLIYFQGTGAADDSGLPNDRFFAVRPEGSVSTLKIQRTERGDSAVYLCASRQRTGGTPGDTQYFGPGTRLTVL.

V gene TRBV29-1 combines with J gene TRBJ2-5; D assignment may be TRBD1 or TRBD2 (5 bases each). The V gene lost 4 bases and the J gene lost 4 bases, with 10 bases spanning the gap. Germline values: CDR1 SQVTM, CDR2 ANQGSEA. CDR3 length: 12 amino acids. The CDR3 spells CSVAWDRETQYF. The CDR3 DNA follows: TGCAGCGTTGCCTGGGACCGAGAGACCCAGTACTTC.

This clone came up a few times. This chain connects TRBV11-3 to TRBJ2-7; D not resolved. The ends were cut back, 9 bases at V and 2 bases at J, with 5 bases in the middle. The CDR3 loop spans 10 amino acids. Germline-derived CDR1 and CDR2 are SGHNT and YENEEA. CDR3 in amino acids: CASGTYEQYF. CDR3 bases: TGTGCCAGTGGTACCTACGAGCAGTACTTC.

This clone was counted a single time. The V and J genes are TRBV5-1 and TRBJ2-1, with a weak D call TRBD1 (7 bases). CDR3 length equals 15 residues. Per germline, CDR1 SGHRS and CDR2 YFSETQ. V shed 3 bases and J shed 3 bases, with 13 bases lying between them. CDR3 sequence reads: CASSYQGEDYNEQFF. The CDR3 region has the DNA TGCGCCAGCAGCTATCAGGGGGAGGACTACAATGAGCAGTTCTTC.

The J gene is TRBJ2-5, the V gene TRBV6-5; D ambiguous. Germline CDR1 and CDR2: MNHEY and SVGAGI. The V gene lost 6 bases and the J gene lost 3 bases, with 14 bases spanning the gap. The CDR3 is 14 amino acids. The DNA for the CDR3 is TGTGCCAGCAGCCCAACACGCGGTGAAGAGACCCAGTACTTC. Its translation: CASSPTRGEETQYF.

This chain joins TRBV9 and TRBJ1-2; weak D call: TRBD1 (6 bases). The CDR3 consists of 13 residues. V gave up 0 bases and J gave up 8 bases, with 11 bases separating them. Germline loops: CDR1 SGDLS, CDR2 YYNGEE. CDR3 in DNA: TGTGCCAGCAGCGTAGACAGGGACGTAGGCTACACCTTC. Its translation is CASSVDRDVGYTF.

This clone appeared a few times. The chain has TRBV15 and TRBJ1-5; D unclear. V was pared by 0 bases and J by 2 bases, with 8 bases between. Germline CDR1 LNHNV, CDR2 YYDKDF (reference sequence). The CDR3 consists of 15 residues. The CDR3 region has the DNA TGTGCCACCAGCAGAGAAGTGTTGGGCAATCAGCCCCAGCATTTT. Protein: CATSREVLGNQPQHF.

The chain joins TRBV28 to TRBJ2-7, with TRBD1 matching over 7 bases. There are 15 residues in the CDR3. CDR1 and CDR2 (germline): MDHEN, SYDVKM. Trimming cost V 3 bases and J 0 bases; bases outside gene matches: 5. The CDR3 DNA reads TGTGCCAGCAGTTTGACAGGGTTTAGCTCCTACGAGCAGTACTTC. Encoded protein: CASSLTGFSSYEQYF.

This clone was seen a few times. V gene TRBV6-5 combines with J gene TRBJ1-5; 9 positions match TRBD1. With V trimmed by 6 bases and J by 5 bases, 2 bases remained unmatched. This CDR3 is 13 amino acids long. Per germline, CDR1 MNHEY and CDR2 SVGAGI. CDR3 amino acids: CASSGTGYQPQHF. The CDR3 bases are TGTGCCAGCAGCGGGACAGGGTATCAGCCCCAGCATTTT.

This clone turned up a few times. The chain employs TRBV13 and TRBJ1-1; a weak D match, TRBD1 (5 bases). This CDR3 is built from 15 residues. V lost 2 bases, J lost 5 bases, and 15 bases lay in between. The germline V gene encodes CDR1 PRHDT and CDR2 FYEKMQ (reference sequence). The CDR3 is CASSLRGSGRTEAFF. The CDR3 DNA is TGTGCCAGCAGCTTAAGGGGTTCCGGGAGGACTGAAGCTTTCTTT.

V and J are TRBV19 and TRBJ2-7; 8 nucleotides align to TRBD1. The CDR3 consists of 14 residues. From germline, CDR1 is LNHDA and CDR2 SQIVND (reference sequence). V shed 5 bases, J shed 2 bases, and the junction held 5 bases outside the gene matches. The CDR3 DNA reads TGTGCCAGTAGTCGTTCAGGGGGCACCTACGAGCAGTACTTC. Amino acids: CASSRSGGTYEQYF.

The gene calls are TRBV15 and TRBJ2-5, with no clear D. CDR1 LNHNV and CDR2 YYDKDF come from the germline V gene (reference sequence). The V end was cut by 3 bases, the J end by 2 bases, with 7 bases between. This CDR3 region has 13 residues. The CDR3 here is CATSRKLQETQYF. CDR3 DNA: TGTGCCACCAGCAGGAAATTACAAGAGACCCAGTACTTC.